The rows below give T cell receptor beta chains drawn from one sample of a study of cytomegalovirus exposure and HLA in healthy donors. Sequenced by immunoSEQ multiplex PCR; TCRdb stores in-frame clones only, minus some. The repertoire consists of under 200,000 clones, with 86% occurring once and the leading ten covering more than 0.25%. The sequenced sample consisted of PBMCs. These receptors came from a young woman in good health and CMV-seronegative. CDR3s include the opening cysteine and the closing phenylalanine or tryptophan. Each record gives: CDR3 DNA, CDR3 protein, J gene, D gene, V gene, clone size. The D gene is left open where the match is weak. Part of the rows lack a size; the others show once, few, many or a class for expanded clones.

TGCAGTGCTTTGCGCAATGAGCAGTTCTTC | CSALRNEQFF | TRBJ2-1 | - | TRBV20-1 | -
TGCAGCGTCGGGTTCTTGGACAGGACCCTCCACTTT | CSVGFLDRTLHF | TRBJ1-6 | TRBD1 | TRBV29-1 | -
TGCGCCAGCAGCCCCCGGGGGGGAGAGACCCAGTACTTC | CASSPRGGETQYF | TRBJ2-5 | TRBD2 | TRBV5-1 | -
TGTGCCAGCAGCTCCATGGGGCAGCCAGGCACAGATACGCAGTATTTT | CASSSMGQPGTDTQYF | TRBJ2-3 | - | TRBV11-2 | -
TGTGCCAGCAGCCAAGATCGCGGGACAGCCACCGGGGAGCTGTTTTTT | CASSQDRGTATGELFF | TRBJ2-2 | - | TRBV4-2 | few
TGTGCCAGCAGTGAGGGGGGGGCGCCTGGAAACACCATATATTTT | CASSEGGAPGNTIYF | TRBJ1-3 | - | TRBV2 | once
TGTGCCAGCAGTTACTCGGTCGGGGAAGAGACCCAGTACTTC | CASSYSVGEETQYF | TRBJ2-5 | - | TRBV6-5 | -
TGTGCCTGGAACAGGGCCCCTTGGGATGAGCAGTTCTTC | CAWNRAPWDEQFF | TRBJ2-1 | - | TRBV30 | -
TGTGCCAGCAAGGGGGCTGGTGGAAACACCATATATTTT | CASKGAGGNTIYF | TRBJ1-3 | TRBD1 | TRBV7-3 | once
TGTGCCAGCAGCTCCCCCTCTAGCGGGAGGGGTGAGCAGTTCTTC | CASSSPSSGRGEQFF | TRBJ2-1 | TRBD2 | TRBV11-3 | -
TGTGCCAGCAGTTTCCCCGGACTAGCGGGGCCGCGGTCCGAATTGTACTTC | CASSFPGLAGPRSELYF | TRBJ2-7 | TRBD2 | TRBV28 | -
TGTGCCAGCAGCGTAGCTCAGGGGACTGAAGCTTTCTTT | CASSVAQGTEAFF | TRBJ1-1 | - | TRBV9 | -
TGTGCCAGCAGCTTATCCCCCTCAGGGCCCAATCAGCCCCAGCATTTT | CASSLSPSGPNQPQHF | TRBJ1-5 | - | TRBV11-2 | -
TGTGCCAGCAGCTTGTACTCTTACACAGATACGCAGTATTTT | CASSLYSYTDTQYF | TRBJ2-3 | - | TRBV5-4 | -
TGCGCCAGCAGCCCCGGCCAGGGGGCTAGGAACACTGAAGCTTTCTTT | CASSPGQGARNTEAFF | TRBJ1-1 | TRBD1 | TRBV4-1 | -
TGTGCCACCAGCAGGGCCGGGACAGGGATCGGCGAGCAGTACTTC | CATSRAGTGIGEQYF | TRBJ2-7 | TRBD1 | TRBV15 | -
TGCGCCAGCAGCCAGGGGACTAGCGGGAGTGCGTTGGAGCAGTTCTTC | CASSQGTSGSALEQFF | TRBJ2-1 | TRBD2 | TRBV4-1 | -
TGTGCCAGCAGTCTACAGGGGCCGGGTCAAGAGACCCAGTACTTC | CASSLQGPGQETQYF | TRBJ2-5 | TRBD1 | TRBV27 | -
TGTGCCAGCAGCTTGAAGCAGGGCGCAGATACGCAGTATTTT | CASSLKQGADTQYF | TRBJ2-3 | - | TRBV5-4 | -
TGTGCCACCTCGGACAGGGCTAAAAACATTCAGTACTTC | CATSDRAKNIQYF | TRBJ2-4 | TRBD1 | TRBV25-1 | -
TGCGCCAGCAGCTTGATGGGAGCTCGCGGGGAGCTGTTTTTT | CASSLMGARGELFF | TRBJ2-2 | - | TRBV5-1 | -
TGTGCCAGCAGCTTAGGACTAGGGGTTGTAGGCACAGATACGCAGTATTTT | CASSLGLGVVGTDTQYF | TRBJ2-3 | - | TRBV7-9 | -
TGTGCCAGCAGCCAAGATAGATCAGGGGGCTTGAGGTACTTC | CASSQDRSGGLRYF | TRBJ2-7 | TRBD1 | TRBV4-2 | -
TGCGCCAGCAGCCGGGACAGGGGTGCAACTAATGAAAAACTGTTTTTT | CASSRDRGATNEKLFF | TRBJ1-4 | TRBD1 | TRBV5-1 | -
TGTGCCAGCAGACTAAGACTTCTAAGGCAAGCTTTCTTT | CASRLRLLRQAFF | TRBJ1-1 | - | TRBV5-8 | -
TGTGCCAGCAGCTTCACGGGGGACACCGGGGAGCTGTTTTTT | CASSFTGDTGELFF | TRBJ2-2 | - | TRBV11-2 | -
TGTGCCAGCAGCCTCCAACTACGGGCGAACACCGGGGAGCTGTTTTTT | CASSLQLRANTGELFF | TRBJ2-2 | - | TRBV4-2 | -
TGTGCCAGCAGCTTAGGAGGATTTCGCTACGAGCAGTACTTC | CASSLGGFRYEQYF | TRBJ2-7 | - | TRBV7-2 | -
TGTGCCAGCAGCTCCAGCTCGCTAGGGGACTACGAGCAGTACTTC | CASSSSSLGDYEQYF | TRBJ2-7 | - | TRBV7-9 | -
TGTGCCATCAGTGAGTTGTCGGGAGGCCCCCTAGATACGCAGTATTTT | CAISELSGGPLDTQYF | TRBJ2-3 | TRBD2 | TRBV10-3 | -
TGCGCCAGCAGCTCCCGGGGACAGAGCTCCTATAATTCACCCCTCCACTTT | CASSSRGQSSYNSPLHF | TRBJ1-6 | TRBD1 | TRBV5-1 | -
TGTGCCAGCAGTTTCGGCGGGAGCGGGGAGCTGTTTTTT | CASSFGGSGELFF | TRBJ2-2 | TRBD2 | TRBV28 | -
TGTGCCAGCAGTGAACCACAGGGCACAGGGAATCAGCCCCAGCATTTT | CASSEPQGTGNQPQHF | TRBJ1-5 | - | TRBV28 | -
TGCAGCGTTGCGTTGGACAGTTTTAAAAATCTGTACTCCTTC | CSVALDSFKNLYSF | TRBJ1-2 | - | TRBV29-1 | -
TGTGCCAGCAGTTCAACAGGGCGGGGGTCTGGAAACACCATATATTTT | CASSSTGRGSGNTIYF | TRBJ1-3 | - | TRBV6-6 | -
TGTGCCAGCGGACTAGCGGGAGTTTACAATGAGCAGTTCTTC | CASGLAGVYNEQFF | TRBJ2-1 | TRBD2 | TRBV18 | -
TGTGCCAGCAGAAAGCGCGGCAGCTCCTACGAGCAGTACTTC | CASRKRGSSYEQYF | TRBJ2-7 | - | TRBV28 | -
TGTGCCAGCAGCTTAGGTAGCGGAGATACGCAGTATTTT | CASSLGSGDTQYF | TRBJ2-3 | - | TRBV7-3 | -
TGTGCCAGTAAGGCACAGGGGATAGGGAACACCGGGGAGCTGTTTTTT | CASKAQGIGNTGELFF | TRBJ2-2 | TRBD1 | TRBV19 | -
TGTGCCAGCAGCATCCGCAGGGGAAACGAGCAGTACTTC | CASSIRRGNEQYF | TRBJ2-7 | - | TRBV13 | -
TGTGCCAGCAGCTTGGAGTCTAGCGGGAGGATAAATGAGCAGTTCTTC | CASSLESSGRINEQFF | TRBJ2-1 | TRBD2 | TRBV5-4 | -
TGTGCCAGCGGTGGCGGGGTAACAGATACGCAGTATTTT | CASGGGVTDTQYF | TRBJ2-3 | - | TRBV9 | -
TGTGCCAGCAGTTCCAGGGGGAGATACGAGCAGTACTTC | CASSSRGRYEQYF | TRBJ2-7 | TRBD1 | TRBV27 | -
TGCAGCGTTGACAGGGTTGATCATGGCTACACCTTC | CSVDRVDHGYTF | TRBJ1-2 | - | TRBV29-1 | -
TGCAGCGCTTTCCTCTCTGGGGCCAACGTCCTGACTTTC | CSAFLSGANVLTF | TRBJ2-6 | - | TRBV29-1 | -
TGTGCCAGCAGGGACGGGACTAGCGGTCCCAGAGAGCAGTACTTC | CASRDGTSGPREQYF | TRBJ2-7 | TRBD2 | TRBV2 | -
TGTGCCAGCAGCCGGACAGTCCAGAGCACAGATACGCAGTATTTT | CASSRTVQSTDTQYF | TRBJ2-3 | - | TRBV11-2 | -
TGTGCCAGCAGCCCCAGGGGGCACGGAAACACTGAAGCTTTCTTT | CASSPRGHGNTEAFF | TRBJ1-1 | TRBD1 | TRBV28 | -
TGTGCCAGTAGTCTGGGGGGGCCAGATACGCAGTATTTT | CASSLGGPDTQYF | TRBJ2-3 | - | TRBV19 | -
TGTGCCAGCAGTCCCGGGACACTGGCCGGGGAGCTGTTTTTT | CASSPGTLAGELFF | TRBJ2-2 | - | TRBV6-5 | -
TGTGCCAGCAGTTATCAGCGGAACACCGGGGAGCTGTTTTTT | CASSYQRNTGELFF | TRBJ2-2 | - | TRBV27 | -
TGTGCCATCAGTGTCAGGGGGTTGACCGGGGAGCTGTTTTTT | CAISVRGLTGELFF | TRBJ2-2 | TRBD1 | TRBV10-3 | -
TGTGCCAGCAGTTTACGCTCTACAGGGGGCTTTCAGTACTTC | CASSLRSTGGFQYF | TRBJ2-7 | TRBD1 | TRBV28 | once
TGTGCCAGCAGTGAACCCGGGAGAGGCACAGATACGCAGTATTTT | CASSEPGRGTDTQYF | TRBJ2-3 | - | TRBV6-1 | -